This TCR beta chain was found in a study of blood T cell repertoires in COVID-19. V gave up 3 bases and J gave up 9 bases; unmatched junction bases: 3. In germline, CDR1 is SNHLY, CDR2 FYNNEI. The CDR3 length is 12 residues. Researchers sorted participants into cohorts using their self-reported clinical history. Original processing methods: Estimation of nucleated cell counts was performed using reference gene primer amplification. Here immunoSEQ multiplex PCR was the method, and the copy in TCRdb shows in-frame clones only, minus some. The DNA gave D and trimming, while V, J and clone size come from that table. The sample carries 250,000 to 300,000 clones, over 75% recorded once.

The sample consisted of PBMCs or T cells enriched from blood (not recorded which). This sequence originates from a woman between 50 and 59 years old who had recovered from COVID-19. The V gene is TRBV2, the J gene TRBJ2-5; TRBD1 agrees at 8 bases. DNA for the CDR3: TGTGCCAGCAGTGACAGGGGGCAATCCCAGTACTTC. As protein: CASSDRGQSQYF.